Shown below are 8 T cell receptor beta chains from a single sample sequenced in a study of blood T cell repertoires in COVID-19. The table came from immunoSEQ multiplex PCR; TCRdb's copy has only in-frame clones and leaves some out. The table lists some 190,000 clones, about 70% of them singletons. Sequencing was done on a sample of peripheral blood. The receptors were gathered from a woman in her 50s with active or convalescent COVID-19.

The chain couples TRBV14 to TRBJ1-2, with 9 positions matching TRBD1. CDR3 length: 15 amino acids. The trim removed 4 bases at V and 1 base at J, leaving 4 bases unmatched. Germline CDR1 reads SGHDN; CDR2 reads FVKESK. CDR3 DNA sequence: TGTGCCAGCAGCCGCCCGGGACAGGGTAACTATGGCTACACCTTC. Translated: CASSRPGQGNYGYTF.

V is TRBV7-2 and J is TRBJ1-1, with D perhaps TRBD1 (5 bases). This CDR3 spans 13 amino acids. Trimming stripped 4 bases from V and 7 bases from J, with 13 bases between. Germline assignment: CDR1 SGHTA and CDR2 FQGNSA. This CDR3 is CASSSTGGFEAFF. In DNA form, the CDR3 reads TGTGCCAGCAGCTCCACCGGGGGGTTTGAAGCTTTCTTT.

The CDR3 DNA reads as TGTGCCAGCCCTCCCACAGATACGCAGTATTTT. Its translation is CASPPTDTQYF. The chain joins TRBV6-5 to TRBJ2-3; D is undetermined. Deletions cut 8 bases from V and 2 bases from J, with 5 bases between. Germline CDR1 MNHEY, CDR2 SVGAGI. The CDR3 loop spans 11 amino acids.

The CDR3 reads CASNDRGRGEAFF. Here the CDR3 DNA reads TGCGCCAGCAACGACAGGGGGCGAGGTGAAGCTTTCTTT. This chain uses TRBV10-2 with TRBJ1-1; TRBD1 matches 10 bases. Per germline, CDR1 WSHSY and CDR2 SAAADI. The CDR3 contains 13 residues. V was clipped by 7 bases and J by 7 bases; unmatched bases: 6.

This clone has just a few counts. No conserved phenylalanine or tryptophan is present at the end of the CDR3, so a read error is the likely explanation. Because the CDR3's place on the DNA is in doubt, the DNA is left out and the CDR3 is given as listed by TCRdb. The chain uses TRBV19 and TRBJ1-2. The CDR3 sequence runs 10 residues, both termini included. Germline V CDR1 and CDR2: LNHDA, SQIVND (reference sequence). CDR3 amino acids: CASTRTGVWK.

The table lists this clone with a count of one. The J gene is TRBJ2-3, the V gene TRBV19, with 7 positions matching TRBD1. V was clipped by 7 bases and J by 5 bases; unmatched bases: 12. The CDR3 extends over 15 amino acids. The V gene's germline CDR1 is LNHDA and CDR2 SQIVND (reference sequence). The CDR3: CASTPGTAYGDTQYF. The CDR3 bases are TGTGCCAGTACCCCCGGGACAGCCTATGGAGATACGCAGTATTTT.

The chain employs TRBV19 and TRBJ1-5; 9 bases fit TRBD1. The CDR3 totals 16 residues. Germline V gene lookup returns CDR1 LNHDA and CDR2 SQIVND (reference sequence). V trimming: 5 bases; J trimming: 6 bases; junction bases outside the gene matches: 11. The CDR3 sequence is CASSSITGQGGQPQHF. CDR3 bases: TGTGCCAGTAGTTCTATAACGGGACAGGGAGGTCAGCCCCAGCATTTT.

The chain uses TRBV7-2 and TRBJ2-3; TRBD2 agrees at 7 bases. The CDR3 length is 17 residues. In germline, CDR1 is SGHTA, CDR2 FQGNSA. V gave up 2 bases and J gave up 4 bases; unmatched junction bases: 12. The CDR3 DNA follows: TGTGCCAGCAGCTTATCCGTGGGTCGGGGGGTTTCAGATACGCAGTATTTT. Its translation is CASSLSVGRGVSDTQYF.